The clone carrying this TCR beta chain was counted once. Antigen: not known. A much larger clone differs by one base, so this may be a read error. This sample's time point: persistent/refractory GD, antithyroid drugs over 5 years with positive TRAb. Extracted RNA from PBMCs served as the source of the TCR library. With EDTA tubes as the receptacles, around 10 milliliters of peripheral blood were drawn. These data are taken from a study of regulatory T cells in long-lasting Graves disease. Arm-PCR with iRepertoire HTBI primers amplified the CDR3 regions for these TCR beta libraries. TCRdb re-derived calls from the multiplex PCR reads in MiXCR, one entry per CDR3 protein. This sample has around 500,000 distinct CDR3 sequences; around 20% occur once, and the top ten carry 7.8%. The CDR3 runs to 15 residues. CDR1 and CDR2 from the germline V gene are SGHRS and YFSETQ. Notes on the study in general: Newly diagnosed disease favored TRBV20-1 and TRBJ2-1 over persistent disease. Persistent Graves' patients showed less TCR diversity than newly diagnosed ones.

The clonotype originates from a female donor with Graves disease. The chain carries TRBV5-1 and TRBJ1-6; possible D gene TRBD1, 6 bases. The material sequenced was peripheral blood mononuclear cells (PBMCs), taken when the disease was refractory, from a patient treated with antithyroid drugs. The CDR3 nucleotides read TGCGCCAGCAGCAAGGCAGGGGAACGTACTTCACCCATCCACTTT. Translation gives CASSKAGERTSPIHF.